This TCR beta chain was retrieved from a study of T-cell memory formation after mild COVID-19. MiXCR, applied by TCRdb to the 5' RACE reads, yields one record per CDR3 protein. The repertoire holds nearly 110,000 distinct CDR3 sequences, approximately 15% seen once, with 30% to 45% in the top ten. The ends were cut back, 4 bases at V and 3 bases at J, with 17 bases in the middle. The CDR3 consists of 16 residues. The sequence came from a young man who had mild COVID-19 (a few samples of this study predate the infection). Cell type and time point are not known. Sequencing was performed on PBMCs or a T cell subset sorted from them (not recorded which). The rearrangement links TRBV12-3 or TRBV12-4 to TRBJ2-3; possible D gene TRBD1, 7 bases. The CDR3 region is CASSSVGAGGTDTQYF. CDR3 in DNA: TGTGCCAGCAGTTCCGTCGGGGCAGGGGGGACAGATACGCAGTATTTT.